This T cell receptor (beta chain) was profiled in a study of cytomegalovirus exposure and HLA in healthy donors. The primer mix had 60 Vbeta and 13 Jbeta primers. Sequencing used immunoSEQ multiplex PCR; TCRdb keeps in-frame clones, though not all of them. The sample has 150,000 to 200,000 clones; around 81% are singletons. About this clone itself: Its antigen is unknown.

The CDR3 loop spans 16 amino acids. The V and J ends lost 5 bases and 3 bases, in that order; junction bases with no gene match: 9. Germline-derived CDR1 and CDR2 are SGHNT and YYREEE (reference sequence). General study findings and limits: HLA restriction was apparent for most CMV-associated TCR beta chains in a later analysis. About 87% or about 30% of the time was how often most TCR beta V segments were productive, according to an earlier analysis. The classifier reportedly diagnosed cytomegalovirus status with high sensitivity and specificity. Accurate prediction of HLA-A and HLA-B alleles (for most subjects) was reportedly achieved from TCR beta sequences.

The rearrangement uses TRBV5-4 and TRBJ2-2; 8 nucleotides align to TRBD2. Sequenced: PBMCs. The sequence came from a woman aged 40 to 49 in good health and CMV-seronegative. CDR3 nucleotide sequence: TGTGCCAGCAGTCGGAGCGGGAGAACGGACACCGGGGAGCTGTTTTTT. It is translated as CASSRSGRTDTGELFF.